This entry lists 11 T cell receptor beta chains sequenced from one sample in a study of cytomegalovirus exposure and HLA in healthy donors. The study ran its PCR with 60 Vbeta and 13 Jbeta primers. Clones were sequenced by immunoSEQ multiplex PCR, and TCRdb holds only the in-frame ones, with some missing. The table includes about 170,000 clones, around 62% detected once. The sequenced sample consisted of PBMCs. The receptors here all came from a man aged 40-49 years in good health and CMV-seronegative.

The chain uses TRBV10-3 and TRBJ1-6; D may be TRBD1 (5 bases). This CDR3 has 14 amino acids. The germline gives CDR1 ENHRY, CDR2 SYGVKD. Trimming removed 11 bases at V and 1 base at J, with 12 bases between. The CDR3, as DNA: TGTGCCGCGGGGGAACGGTCCTATAATTCACCCCTCCACTTT. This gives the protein CAAGERSYNSPLHF.

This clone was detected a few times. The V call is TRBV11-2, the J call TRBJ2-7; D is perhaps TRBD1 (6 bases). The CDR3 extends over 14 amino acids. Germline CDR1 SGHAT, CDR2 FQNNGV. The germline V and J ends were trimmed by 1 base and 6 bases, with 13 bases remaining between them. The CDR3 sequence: CASSLALQGSEQYF. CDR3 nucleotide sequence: TGTGCCAGCAGCTTAGCTCTGCAGGGGAGCGAGCAGTACTTC.

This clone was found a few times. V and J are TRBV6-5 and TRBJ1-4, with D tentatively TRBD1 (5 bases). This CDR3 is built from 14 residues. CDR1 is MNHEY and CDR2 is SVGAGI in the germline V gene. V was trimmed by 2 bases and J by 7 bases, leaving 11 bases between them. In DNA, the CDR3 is TGTGCCAGCAGTTACGGCCAGGGAGGTGAAAAACTGTTTTTT. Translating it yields CASSYGQGGEKLFF.

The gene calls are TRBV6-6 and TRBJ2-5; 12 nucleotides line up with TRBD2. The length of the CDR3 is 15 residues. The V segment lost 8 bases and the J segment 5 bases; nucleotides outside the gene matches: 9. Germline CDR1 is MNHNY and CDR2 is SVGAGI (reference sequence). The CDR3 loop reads CASLQTSGSLETQYF. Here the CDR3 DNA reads TGTGCCAGCTTGCAGACTAGCGGGAGTCTTGAGACCCAGTACTTC.

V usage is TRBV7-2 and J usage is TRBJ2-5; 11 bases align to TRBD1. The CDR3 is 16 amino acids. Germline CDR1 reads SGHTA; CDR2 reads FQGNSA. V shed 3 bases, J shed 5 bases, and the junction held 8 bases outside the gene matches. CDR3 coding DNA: TGTGCCAGCAGCTTGTCCGGGACAGGGGGGAGCGAGACCCAGTACTTC. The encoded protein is CASSLSGTGGSETQYF.

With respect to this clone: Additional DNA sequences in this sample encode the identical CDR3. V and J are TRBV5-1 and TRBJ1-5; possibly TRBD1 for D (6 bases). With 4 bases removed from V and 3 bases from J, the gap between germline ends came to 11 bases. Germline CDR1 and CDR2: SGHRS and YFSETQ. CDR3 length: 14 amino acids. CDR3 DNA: TGCGCCAGCAGCCCCACAGGGCCCAATCAGCCCCAGCATTTT. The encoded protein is CASSPTGPNQPQHF.

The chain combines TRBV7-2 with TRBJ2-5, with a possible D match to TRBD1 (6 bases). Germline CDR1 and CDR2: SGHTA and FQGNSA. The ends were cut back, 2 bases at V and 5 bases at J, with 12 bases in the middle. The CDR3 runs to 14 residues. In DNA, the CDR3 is TGTGCCAGCAGCTTATGGACAGAAGGGGAGACCCAGTACTTC. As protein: CASSLWTEGETQYF.

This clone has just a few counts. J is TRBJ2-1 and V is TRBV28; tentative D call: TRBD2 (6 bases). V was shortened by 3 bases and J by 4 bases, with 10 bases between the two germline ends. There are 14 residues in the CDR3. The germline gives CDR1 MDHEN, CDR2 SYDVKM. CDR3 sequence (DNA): TGTGCCAGCAGTTTGGGGGGAAGGTACAATGAGCAGTTCTTC. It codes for CASSLGGRYNEQFF.

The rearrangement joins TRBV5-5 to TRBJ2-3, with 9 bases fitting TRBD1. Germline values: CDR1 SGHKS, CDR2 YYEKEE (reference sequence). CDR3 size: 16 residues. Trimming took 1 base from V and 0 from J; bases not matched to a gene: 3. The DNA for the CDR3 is TGTGCCAGCAGCTTGATCGGGACAGGGAGCACAGATACGCAGTATTTT. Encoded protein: CASSLIGTGSTDTQYF. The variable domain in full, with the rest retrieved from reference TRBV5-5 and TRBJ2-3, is DAGVTQSPTHLIKTRGQQVTLRCSPISGHKSVSWYQQVLGQGPQFIFQYYEKEERGRGNFPDRFSARQFPNYSSELNVNALLLGDSALYLCASSLIGTGSTDTQYFGPGTRLTVL.

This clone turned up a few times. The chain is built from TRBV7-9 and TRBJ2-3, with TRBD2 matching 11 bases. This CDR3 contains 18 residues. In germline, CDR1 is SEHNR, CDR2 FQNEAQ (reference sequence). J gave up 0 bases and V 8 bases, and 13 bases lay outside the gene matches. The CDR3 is CASLPPLTSGVSTDTQYF. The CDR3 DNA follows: TGTGCCAGCCTTCCGCCCCTGACTAGCGGGGTCAGCACAGATACGCAGTATTTT.

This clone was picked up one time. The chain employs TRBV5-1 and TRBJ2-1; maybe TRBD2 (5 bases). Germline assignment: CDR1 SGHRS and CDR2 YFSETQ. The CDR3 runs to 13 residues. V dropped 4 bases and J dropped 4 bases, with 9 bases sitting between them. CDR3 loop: CASSTDSYNEQFF. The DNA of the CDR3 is TGCGCCAGCAGCACGGACTCGTACAATGAGCAGTTCTTC.